Presented here are 2 T cell receptor beta chains from one specimen sequenced in a study of early T cells in non-severe SARS-CoV-2 infection. TCRdb re-called the 5' RACE reads with MiXCR, one entry per CDR3 protein. The repertoire holds 65,000 to 85,000 distinct CDR3 sequences, with less than 12% as singletons. The source was whole blood, collected at baseline. These receptors all come from an adult who was a healthcare worker with PCR-confirmed SARS-CoV-2 infection or an uninfected control (not recorded which).

This clonotype was picked up a small number of times. V is TRBV5-1 and J is TRBJ2-5; 10 bases match TRBD1. CDR1 and CDR2 from the germline V gene are SGHRS and YFSETQ. Unmatched junction bases numbered 18, after V lost 4 bases and J lost 6 bases. The CDR3 consists of 18 residues. The CDR3 loop is CASSPSFPGQGRRKTQYF. CDR3 DNA: TGCGCCAGCAGCCCATCTTTTCCGGGACAGGGGAGAAGGAAGACCCAGTACTTC.

J is TRBJ2-7 and V is TRBV6-5; 14 nucleotides agree with TRBD2. Germline CDR1 and CDR2: MNHEY and SVGAGI. Germline trimming cut 6 bases from V and 7 bases from J; bases unmatched to any gene: 5. The CDR3 sequence is 14 residues long. The CDR3 loop reads CASRPGTSGREQYF. In nucleotides, the CDR3 is TGTGCCAGCAGACCCGGGACTAGCGGGAGAGAGCAGTACTTC.